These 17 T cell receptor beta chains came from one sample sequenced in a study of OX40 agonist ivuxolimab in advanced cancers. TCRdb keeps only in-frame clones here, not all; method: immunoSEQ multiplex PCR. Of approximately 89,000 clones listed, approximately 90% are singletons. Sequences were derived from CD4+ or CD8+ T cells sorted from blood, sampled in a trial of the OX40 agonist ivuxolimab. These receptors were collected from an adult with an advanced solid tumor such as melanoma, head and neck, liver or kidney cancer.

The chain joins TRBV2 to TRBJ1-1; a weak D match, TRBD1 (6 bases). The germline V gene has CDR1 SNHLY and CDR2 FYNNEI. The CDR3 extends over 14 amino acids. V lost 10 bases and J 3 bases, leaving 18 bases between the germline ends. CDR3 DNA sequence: TGTGCCACCAATGGTCGAGGGGGGGACACTGAAGCTTTCTTT. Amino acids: CATNGRGGDTEAFF.

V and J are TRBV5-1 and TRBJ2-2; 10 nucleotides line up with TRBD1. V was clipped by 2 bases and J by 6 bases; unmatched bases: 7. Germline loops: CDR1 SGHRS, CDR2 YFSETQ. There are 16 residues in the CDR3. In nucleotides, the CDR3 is TGCGCCAGCAGCTTCTTGACAGGGGGCGCGGCCGGGGAGCTGTTTTTT. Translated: CASSFLTGGAAGELFF.

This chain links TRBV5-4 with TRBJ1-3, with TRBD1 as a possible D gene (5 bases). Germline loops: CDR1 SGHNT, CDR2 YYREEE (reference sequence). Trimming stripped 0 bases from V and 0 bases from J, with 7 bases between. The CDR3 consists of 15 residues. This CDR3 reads CASSLVGVSGNTIYF. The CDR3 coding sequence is TGTGCCAGCAGCTTGGTGGGGGTCTCTGGAAACACCATATATTTT.

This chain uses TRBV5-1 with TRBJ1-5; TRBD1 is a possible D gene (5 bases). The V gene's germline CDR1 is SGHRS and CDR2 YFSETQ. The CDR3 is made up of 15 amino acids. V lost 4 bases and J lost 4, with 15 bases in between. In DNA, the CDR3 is TGCGCCAGCAGCCAAAGTGGACACCTGAATCAGCCCCAGCATTTT. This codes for CASSQSGHLNQPQHF.

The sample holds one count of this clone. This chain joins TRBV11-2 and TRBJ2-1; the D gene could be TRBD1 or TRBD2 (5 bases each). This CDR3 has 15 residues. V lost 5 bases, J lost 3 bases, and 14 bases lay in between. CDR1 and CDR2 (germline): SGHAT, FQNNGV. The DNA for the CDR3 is TGTGCCAGCAGCGCCCGGGACGGGGTCTACAATGAGCAGTTCTTC. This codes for CASSARDGVYNEQFF.

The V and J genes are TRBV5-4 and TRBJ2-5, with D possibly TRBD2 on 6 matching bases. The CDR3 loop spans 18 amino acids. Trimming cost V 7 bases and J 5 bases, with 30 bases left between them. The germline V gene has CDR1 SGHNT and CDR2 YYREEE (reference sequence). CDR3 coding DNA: TGTGCCAGCGCTCCTGTATCCGGAGGGTCTGGCTTTGCGGAGACCCAGTACTTC. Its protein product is CASAPVSGGSGFAETQYF.

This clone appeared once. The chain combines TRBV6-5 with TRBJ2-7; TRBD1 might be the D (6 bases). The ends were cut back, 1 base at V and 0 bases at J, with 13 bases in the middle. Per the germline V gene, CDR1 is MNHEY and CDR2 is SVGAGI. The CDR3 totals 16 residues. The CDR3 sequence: CASSYFPGATSYEQYF. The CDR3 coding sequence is TGTGCCAGCAGTTACTTCCCAGGGGCTACCTCCTACGAGCAGTACTTC.

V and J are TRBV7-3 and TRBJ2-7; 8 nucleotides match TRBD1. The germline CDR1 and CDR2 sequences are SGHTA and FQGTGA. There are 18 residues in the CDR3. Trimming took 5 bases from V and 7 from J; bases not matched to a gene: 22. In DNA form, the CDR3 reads TGTGCCAGCAGCCCCCACCTCTTCCCCATCAGGACAGGGCTAGAGCAGTACTTC. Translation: CASSPHLFPIRTGLEQYF.

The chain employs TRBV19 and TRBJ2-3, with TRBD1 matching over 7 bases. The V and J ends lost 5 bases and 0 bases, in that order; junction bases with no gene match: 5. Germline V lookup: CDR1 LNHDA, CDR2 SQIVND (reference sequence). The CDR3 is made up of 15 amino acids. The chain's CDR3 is CASSLGQTSTDTQYF. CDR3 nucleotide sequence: TGTGCCAGTAGTTTGGGACAGACTAGCACAGATACGCAGTATTTT.

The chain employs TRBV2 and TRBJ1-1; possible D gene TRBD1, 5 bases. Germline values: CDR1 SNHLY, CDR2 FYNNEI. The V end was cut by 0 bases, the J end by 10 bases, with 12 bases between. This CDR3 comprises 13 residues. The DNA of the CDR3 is TGTGCCAGCAGTGAAGCGCGGGCAGGGAGAGCTTTCTTT. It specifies CASSEARAGRAFF. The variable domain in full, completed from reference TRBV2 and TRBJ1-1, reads EPEVTQTPSHQVTQMGQEVILRCVPISNHLYFYWYRQILGQKVEFLVSFYNNEISEKSEIFDDQFSVERPDGSNFTLKIRSTKLEDSAMYFCASSEARAGRAFFGQGTRLTVV.

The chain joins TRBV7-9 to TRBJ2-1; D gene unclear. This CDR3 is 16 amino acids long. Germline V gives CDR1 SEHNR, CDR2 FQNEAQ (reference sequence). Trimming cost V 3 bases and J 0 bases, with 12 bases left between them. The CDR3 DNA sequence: TGTGCCAGCAGCTTCTCCCAACCGAGCTCCTACAATGAGCAGTTCTTC. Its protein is CASSFSQPSSYNEQFF.

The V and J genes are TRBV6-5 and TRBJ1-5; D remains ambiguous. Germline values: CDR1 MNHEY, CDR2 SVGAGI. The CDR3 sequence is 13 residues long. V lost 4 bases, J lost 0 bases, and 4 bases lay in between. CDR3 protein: CASSLNSNQPQHF. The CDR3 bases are TGTGCCAGCAGTTTAAATAGCAATCAGCCCCAGCATTTT.

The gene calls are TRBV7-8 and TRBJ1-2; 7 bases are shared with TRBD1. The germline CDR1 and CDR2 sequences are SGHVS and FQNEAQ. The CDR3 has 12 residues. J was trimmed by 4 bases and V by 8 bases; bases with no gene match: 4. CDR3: CASAGGGYGYTF. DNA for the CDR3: TGTGCCAGCGCAGGGGGAGGCTATGGCTACACCTTC.

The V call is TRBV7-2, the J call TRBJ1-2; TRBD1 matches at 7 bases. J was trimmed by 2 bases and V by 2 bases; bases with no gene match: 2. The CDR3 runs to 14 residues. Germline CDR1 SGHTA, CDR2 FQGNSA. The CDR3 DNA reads TGTGCCAGCAGCTTAACGGGACAGAACTATGGCTACACCTTC. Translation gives CASSLTGQNYGYTF.

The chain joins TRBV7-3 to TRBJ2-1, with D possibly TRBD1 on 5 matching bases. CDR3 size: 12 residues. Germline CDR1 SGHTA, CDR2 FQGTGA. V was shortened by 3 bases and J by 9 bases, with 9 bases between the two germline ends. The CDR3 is CASSFLGREQFF. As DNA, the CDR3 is TGTGCCAGCAGCTTTTTGGGGCGTGAGCAGTTCTTC.

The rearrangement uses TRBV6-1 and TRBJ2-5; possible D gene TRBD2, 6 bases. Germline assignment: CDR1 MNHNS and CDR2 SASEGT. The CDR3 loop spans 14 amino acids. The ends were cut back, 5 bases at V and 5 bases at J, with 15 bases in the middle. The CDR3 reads CASSFFGGRETQYF. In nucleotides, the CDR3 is TGTGCCAGCAGTTTTTTCGGGGGAAGGGAGACCCAGTACTTC.

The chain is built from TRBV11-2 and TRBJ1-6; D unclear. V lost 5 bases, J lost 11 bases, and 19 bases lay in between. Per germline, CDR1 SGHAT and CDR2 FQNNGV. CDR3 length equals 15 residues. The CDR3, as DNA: TGTGCCAGCAGCCGCTCGGACTTAATCGGTCCACCCCTCCACTTT. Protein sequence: CASSRSDLIGPPLHF.